This is a list of T cell receptor beta chains from one sample in a study of blood T cell repertoires in COVID-19. Here immunoSEQ multiplex PCR was the method, and the copy in TCRdb shows in-frame clones only, minus some. Of just over 150,000 clones listed, around 84% are singletons. Source material: peripheral blood. The receptors originated from a woman aged 45-65 years with acute or convalescent COVID-19. Each CDR3 is given with its conserved first and last residue. The order of the fields is D gene, V gene, clone size, J gene, CDR3 DNA, CDR3 protein. A D gene is named only where the DNA matches it firmly. The listing skips clone size in some rows; elsewhere it reads once, few, many or a size class.

>TRBD2|TRBV5-4|NA|TRBJ2-7
TGTGCCAGCAGCCCGGGGGGATACGAGCAGTACTTC
CASSPGGYEQYF
>NA|TRBV2|once|TRBJ1-1
TGTGCCAGCAGAAGGGAACAGGGCCCGAGAGCTTTCTTT
CASRREQGPRAFF
>NA|TRBV6-2/TRBV6-3|NA|TRBJ2-5
TGTGCCAGCAGTCCACTACACCCTTATAACCAAGAGACCCAGTACTTC
CASSPLHPYNQETQYF
>NA|TRBV7-9|NA|TRBJ1-4
TGTGCCAGCAGCTTAGGTATAGGGGCGCACGCAACTAATGAAAAACTGTTTTTT
CASSLGIGAHATNEKLFF
>NA|TRBV27|medium-sized|TRBJ1-5
TGTGCCAGCAGTTTAAGGGGGAGCAATCAGCCCCAGCATTTT
CASSLRGSNQPQHF
>NA|TRBV27|few|TRBJ1-2
TGTGCCAGCAGCTCCTCCTCAGAAACCTATGGCTACACCTTC
CASSSSSETYGYTF
>NA|TRBV6-5|NA|TRBJ1-6
TGTGCCAGCAATCCGGGACAATGGGGCTCACCCCTCCACTTT
CASNPGQWGSPLHF
>NA|TRBV4-3|NA|TRBJ1-5
TGCGCCAGTAGCCAGGGCTATAGCAATCAGCCCCAGCATTTT
CASSQGYSNQPQHF
>TRBD1|TRBV5-6|NA|TRBJ1-2
TGTGCCAGCAGCTCCCAGGGGGACTATGGCTACACCTTC
CASSSQGDYGYTF
>NA|TRBV28|NA|TRBJ1-2
TGTGCCATTTACCAGGGCAACTATGGCTACACCTTC
CAIYQGNYGYTF